This T cell receptor (beta chain) was captured in a study of T cells after yellow fever vaccination. Whole-study results and caveats: The booster response re-showed most primary clones: about 96% CD4, 88% CD8. Peak timing came faster in the weaker secondary response, day 5 versus 15.

MiXCR, applied by TCRdb to the 5' RACE reads, yields one record per CDR3 protein. Among 150,000 to 200,000 distinct CDR3 sequences, about 10% were seen once, and the ten largest hold about 38%. CDR1 is MGHRA, CDR2 YSYEKL, per germline. Between the trimmed V and J ends, which lost 4 bases and 3 bases, there was a span of 13 bases. The CDR3 covers 15 residues. Comment on this clonotype: Its antigen is not known.

This TCR derives from a man younger than 30 who received the YFV17D yellow fever vaccine. The chain employs TRBV4-1 and TRBJ2-1; D possibly uses TRBD1 or TRBD2 (5 bases each). Sequencing used CD8+ T cells sorted from PBMCs, obtained 15 days after the yellow fever booster vaccination. Written as DNA, the CDR3 is TGCGCCAGCAGCCTACAGATGGGGGACTACAATGAGCAGTTCTTC. Protein product: CASSLQMGDYNEQFF.